Listed here are 24 T cell receptor beta chains from one sample, sequenced in a study of response to subunit inactivated influenza vaccine. TCRdb itself ran the RT-PCR reads through MiXCR, one entry per CDR3 protein. Among hundreds of thousands of distinct CDR3 sequences, 15% to 18% were seen once, and the ten largest hold 11%. The material sequenced was PBMCs from blood, taken roughly 13 days after vaccination. The receptors were sampled from a man aged 50-60 years who received an inactivated influenza vaccine.

This clonotype has ten or more counts. The chain recombines TRBV15 with TRBJ2-3, with 9 bases matching TRBD1. CDR1 LNHNV and CDR2 YYDKDF come from the germline V gene (reference sequence). V shed 3 bases, J shed 5 bases, and the junction held 3 bases outside the gene matches. CDR3 length equals 14 residues. Written as DNA, the CDR3 is TGTGCCACCAGCAGGATGACAGGGGGAGATACGCAGTATTTT. This translates into CATSRMTGGDTQYF.

This chain uses TRBV20-1 with TRBJ2-3; TRBD1 agrees at 8 bases. Losses at the gene ends were 6 bases for V and 6 bases for J; bases not matched to a gene: 11. Germline V lookup: CDR1 DFQATT, CDR2 SNEGSKA (reference sequence). The CDR3 has 14 residues. Here the CDR3 DNA reads TGCAGTGCAGCCGGGACAGGCGTCGCGGATACGCAGTATTTT. Its translation: CSAAGTGVADTQYF.

This clonotype showed up just a few times. The genes are TRBV20-1 and TRBJ2-3, with a weak D call TRBD2 (6 bases). The CDR3 totals 13 residues. V lost 3 bases and J lost 11, with 18 bases in between. Germline V gene sequence: CDR1 DFQATT, CDR2 SNEGSKA (reference sequence). The CDR3 is CSARQDSGGKQYF. CDR3 nucleotide sequence: TGCAGTGCTAGGCAAGATAGTGGGGGGAAGCAGTATTTT.

This clonotype showed up many times. CDR3 DNA sequence: TGCGCCAGCGGGACAGGGTACAATGAGCAGTTCTTC. This translates into CASGTGYNEQFF. The V and J genes are TRBV5-1 and TRBJ2-1; 9 bases match TRBD1. Per the germline V gene, CDR1 is SGHRS and CDR2 is YFSETQ. This CDR3 is 12 amino acids long. J gave up 4 bases and V 7 bases, and 0 bases lay outside the gene matches.

This clonotype was counted between two and nine times. The rearrangement links TRBV11-2 to TRBJ1-2, with 7 nucleotides matching TRBD1. Trimming took 5 bases from V and 6 from J; bases not matched to a gene: 12. The CDR3 runs 15 residues. The germline gives CDR1 SGHAT, CDR2 FQNNGV. CDR3 loop: CASSPNSGGRDGYTF. Written as DNA, the CDR3 is TGTGCCAGCAGCCCGAACTCAGGGGGAAGGGATGGCTACACCTTC.

Only a few counts were recorded for this clonotype. The chain joins TRBV20-1 to TRBJ2-5; the D gene is possibly TRBD2 (6 bases). This CDR3 contains 13 residues. Trimming took off 4 bases at V and 3 bases at J, with 12 bases between the two ends. Germline assignment: CDR1 DFQATT and CDR2 SNEGSKA (reference sequence). The CDR3: CSANTGTEETQYF. CDR3 DNA: TGCAGTGCTAATACCGGGACTGAAGAGACCCAGTACTTC.

This clonotype showed up just a few times. The rearrangement uses TRBV7-3 and TRBJ1-1; D ambiguous. Germline V gene sequence: CDR1 SGHTA, CDR2 FQGTGA. The CDR3 sequence is 14 residues long. V was trimmed by 0 bases and J by 6 bases, leaving 11 bases between them. As DNA, the CDR3 is TGTGCCAGCAGCTTAACGGGGAAATCGCCTGAAGCTTTCTTT. Protein: CASSLTGKSPEAFF.

This rearrangement joins TRBV28 to TRBJ2-3; TRBD2 is a possible D gene (5 bases). The V gene's germline CDR1 is MDHEN and CDR2 SYDVKM. The CDR3 length is 16 residues. The ends were cut back, 1 base at V and 0 bases at J, with 11 bases in the middle. In DNA form, the CDR3 reads TGTGCCAGCAGTTTATCGACGGACTCTAGCACAGATACGCAGTATTTT. Residues: CASSLSTDSSTDTQYF.

CDR3: CATRPRWSSYNEQFF. The CDR3 DNA sequence: TGTGCCACCCGGCCCCGTTGGAGCTCCTACAATGAGCAGTTCTTC. The chain recombines TRBV15 with TRBJ2-1; D remains ambiguous. The germline V and J ends were trimmed by 8 bases and 0 bases, with 14 bases remaining between them. The CDR3 is 15 amino acids. Germline lookup yields CDR1 LNHNV and CDR2 YYDKDF (reference sequence).

As for this clonotype: This may stem from a read error, because a much larger clone lies one nucleotide away. V is TRBV28 and J is TRBJ2-1; 9 nucleotides line up with TRBD1. With 7 bases clipped from V and 7 bases from J, the junction kept 17 bases outside the gene matches. The germline V gene has CDR1 MDHEN and CDR2 SYDVKM. This CDR3 is 17 amino acids long. CDR3: CASTTLWTGDKGNEQFF. The DNA of the CDR3 is TGTGCCAGCACAACACTTTGGACAGGGGATAAGGGGAATGAGCAGTTCTTC.

In its sample, this clonotype was seen a few times. The V and J genes are TRBV20-1 and TRBJ2-5; D not certain. The CDR3 consists of 14 residues. CDR1 is DFQATT, CDR2 SNEGSKA, per germline (reference sequence). V was shortened by 3 bases and J by 3 bases, with 14 bases between the two germline ends. Here the CDR3 reads CSASYGPEKETQYF. For the CDR3, the DNA is TGCAGTGCTAGTTATGGTCCAGAGAAAGAGACCCAGTACTTC.

This chain uses TRBV5-1 with TRBJ1-1; 7 bases are shared with TRBD1. The germline V gene encodes CDR1 SGHRS and CDR2 YFSETQ. The CDR3 consists of 14 residues. The V gene end was trimmed by 7 bases and the J gene end by 3 bases; junction bases not matched to a gene: 9. The CDR3 reads CASGPDRAYTEAFF. The CDR3 nucleotides are TGCGCCAGCGGACCTGACAGGGCTTACACTGAAGCTTTCTTT.

The V gene is TRBV12-3 or TRBV12-4, the J gene TRBJ2-2, with unresolved D. This CDR3 contains 14 residues. Trimming removed 4 bases from V and 3 bases from J, with 9 bases in between. CDR3 sequence: CASSSPAYTGELFF. The CDR3 bases are TGTGCCAGCAGTTCCCCGGCCTACACCGGGGAGCTGTTTTTT.

The chain carries TRBV24-1 and TRBJ2-1; no firm D call. The CDR3 consists of 16 residues. Trimming took 4 bases from V and 9 from J, leaving 21 bases between them. CDR1 is KGHDR and CDR2 is SFDVKD in the germline V gene. CDR3 residues: CATSDHRTNNVGEQFF. CDR3 coding DNA: TGTGCCACCAGTGACCACCGAACGAATAACGTCGGTGAGCAGTTCTTC.

This clonotype was seen only a few times. The rearrangement uses TRBV29-1 and TRBJ2-3; TRBD2 aligns across 13 bases. This CDR3 spans 14 amino acids. V dropped 6 bases and J dropped 3; count of bases not matched to a gene: 3. In germline, CDR1 is SQVTM, CDR2 ANQGSEA. CDR3 loop: CSVLGLAGTDTQYF. As DNA, the CDR3 is TGCAGCGTCCTGGGACTAGCGGGGACAGATACGCAGTATTTT.

There are many counts of this clonotype. The CDR3 reads CASRDPGNTDTQYF. CDR3 nucleotide sequence: TGCGCCAGCAGAGACCCCGGGAACACAGATACGCAGTATTTT. The chain links TRBV5-1 to TRBJ2-3, with a tentative D call TRBD2 (5 bases). The CDR3 spans 14 residues. The V gene's germline CDR1 is SGHRS and CDR2 YFSETQ. Deletions cut 5 bases from V and 2 bases from J, with 12 bases between.

This clonotype showed up just a few times. The V gene is TRBV7-6, the J gene TRBJ2-7; 8 bases line up with TRBD2. The CDR3 loop spans 13 amino acids. The germline V gene has CDR1 SGHVS and CDR2 FNYEAQ. The junction had 4 bases not matched to a gene; V was cut back by 4 bases and J by 5 bases. CDR3 nucleotide sequence: TGTGCCAGCAGCTACGTAGCGGGGAACGAGCAGTACTTC. Translation gives CASSYVAGNEQYF. The full variable domain, completed using reference TRBV7-6 and TRBJ2-7, is GAGVSQSPRYKVTKRGQDVALRCDPISGHVSLYWYRQALGQGPEFLTYFNYEAQQDKSGLPNDRFSAERPEGSISTLTIQRTEQRDSAMYRCASSYVAGNEQYFGPGTRLTVT.

This clonotype was seen many times. The chain is built from TRBV29-1 and TRBJ2-3; D may be TRBD2 (6 bases). The CDR3 is made up of 14 amino acids. V lost 6 bases to trimming and J lost 2 bases, with 15 bases between them. Germline CDR1 is SQVTM and CDR2 is ANQGSEA. Here the CDR3 reads CSVHPRDSTDTQYF. As DNA, the CDR3 is TGCAGCGTCCACCCGCGGGACTCCACAGATACGCAGTATTTT.

Ten or more counts support this clonotype. The J gene is TRBJ1-2, the V gene TRBV5-1; D is perhaps TRBD1 (5 bases). The V and J ends lost 5 bases and 8 bases respectively, with 19 bases between them. This CDR3 is 14 amino acids long. The germline CDR1 and CDR2 sequences are SGHRS and YFSETQ. CDR3 in amino acids: CASSSPQGGKGYTF. The CDR3 DNA follows: TGCGCCAGCAGTTCACCTCAGGGAGGGAAAGGCTACACCTTC.

This clonotype was seen a handful of times. The genes are TRBV29-1 and TRBJ2-7; TRBD1 is a possible D gene (6 bases). The germline V and J ends were trimmed by 6 bases and 2 bases, with 17 bases remaining between them. The CDR3 has 14 residues. The germline V gene encodes CDR1 SQVTM and CDR2 ANQGSEA. CDR3: CSVSGTPATYEQYF. DNA of the CDR3: TGCAGCGTATCCGGGACACCTGCCACCTACGAGCAGTACTTC.

This clonotype was seen ten or more times. The gene calls are TRBV12-3 or TRBV12-4 and TRBJ2-3; D gene uncertain. This CDR3 comprises 12 residues. This chain's CDR3 is CAQRRNTDTQYF. CDR3 sequence (DNA): TGTGCTCAGAGGCGGAACACAGATACGCAGTATTTT.

CDR3 sequence reads: CASRSGRAQNIQYF. Here the CDR3 DNA reads TGTGCCAGCAGGAGCGGGAGGGCCCAAAACATTCAGTACTTC. The rearrangement joins TRBV7-9 to TRBJ2-4; 10 bases align to TRBD2. V dropped 6 bases and J dropped 5; count of bases not matched to a gene: 4. This CDR3 spans 14 amino acids. Germline V gives CDR1 SEHNR, CDR2 FQNEAQ (reference sequence). The full variable domain, rest sourced from reference TRBV7-9 and TRBJ2-4, is DTGVSQNPRHKITKRGQNVTFRCDPISEHNRLYWYRQTLGQGPEFLTYFQNEAQLEKSRLLSDRFSAERPKGSFSTLEIQRTEQGDSAMYLCASRSGRAQNIQYFGAGTRLSVL.

This clonotype was observed a few times. The chain has TRBV7-9 and TRBJ2-3; weak D call: TRBD2 (6 bases). There are 15 residues in the CDR3. Per the germline V gene, CDR1 is SEHNR and CDR2 is FQNEAQ (reference sequence). V was pared by 7 bases and J by 3 bases, with 17 bases between. The CDR3 region has the DNA TGTGCCAGCACTGGGGACTCCAAGCCGACAGATACGCAGTATTTT. Translating it yields CASTGDSKPTDTQYF.

This clonotype showed up many times. The chain links TRBV6-5 to TRBJ2-7; TRBD1 aligns across 10 bases. CDR1 is MNHEY and CDR2 is SVGAGI in the germline V gene. The CDR3 runs to 15 residues. With V trimmed by 0 bases and J by 3 bases, 2 bases remained unmatched. CDR3 DNA sequence: TGTGCCAGCAGTTACTCGTGGACAGGGGGCTACGAGCAGTACTTC. Its translation: CASSYSWTGGYEQYF.